These 8 T cell receptor beta chains came from one sample sequenced in a study of blood T cell repertoires in COVID-19. The protocol was immunoSEQ multiplex PCR, while the TCRdb copy is restricted to in-frame clones and leaves out a portion. The data contain about 400,000 clones, roughly 89% of them singletons. Sequenced: peripheral blood. The source is a woman in her 30s with acute or convalescent COVID-19.

This clone has more than one count but fewer than ten. The J gene is TRBJ2-1, the V gene TRBV30; 7 nucleotides agree with TRBD1. The germline gives CDR1 GTSNPN, CDR2 SVGIG (reference sequence). CDR3 size: 13 residues. The V and J ends lost 7 bases and 0 bases, in that order; junction bases with no gene match: 3. The CDR3 sequence: CAFRDSSYNEQFF. The CDR3 DNA sequence: TGTGCCTTTAGGGACAGCTCCTACAATGAGCAGTTCTTC.

This chain uses TRBV10-3 with TRBJ2-3; unclear D gene. CDR3 length: 14 residues. Germline CDR1 reads ENHRY; CDR2 reads SYGVKD. Trimming stripped 4 bases from V and 1 base from J, with 9 bases between. The CDR3 is CAISAGGRTDTQYF. As DNA, the CDR3 is TGTGCCATCAGTGCGGGTGGCCGCACAGATACGCAGTATTTT.

The chain employs TRBV5-4 and TRBJ2-7, with 8 bases matching TRBD2. Germline CDR1 and CDR2: SGHNT and YYREEE (reference sequence). V was clipped by 0 bases and J by 2 bases; unmatched bases: 4. The CDR3 covers 15 residues. CDR3 sequence reads: CASSLGPGGAYEQYF. The CDR3 nucleotides are TGTGCCAGCAGCTTGGGACCCGGGGGGGCCTACGAGCAGTACTTC.

The rearrangement links TRBV30 to TRBJ2-7; no reliable D call. Trimming pared 0 bases from V and 3 bases from J, leaving 9 bases between. The CDR3 contains 13 residues. Germline CDR1 is GTSNPN and CDR2 is SVGIG (reference sequence). CDR3 loop: CAWSVVRHYEQYF. In DNA, the CDR3 is TGTGCCTGGAGTGTAGTCAGGCACTACGAGCAGTACTTC.

The gene calls are TRBV12-3 or TRBV12-4 and TRBJ2-5, with a possible D match to TRBD1 (5 bases). V was shortened by 6 bases and J by 5 bases, with 13 bases between the two germline ends. This CDR3 is 13 amino acids long. CDR3 sequence: CASSPRVRETQYF. The DNA for the CDR3 is TGTGCCAGCAGCCCCAGGGTCCGGGAGACCCAGTACTTC.

This chain joins TRBV7-6 and TRBJ2-1; the match to TRBD1 covers 7 bases. CDR1 is SGHVS, CDR2 FNYEAQ, per germline. Trimming took 1 base from V and 4 from J; bases not matched to a gene: 4. The CDR3 extends over 15 amino acids. CDR3 amino acids: CASSLVTGEYNEQFF. CDR3 nucleotides: TGTGCCAGCAGCTTAGTCACAGGGGAATACAATGAGCAGTTCTTC.

The chain employs TRBV3-1 (or the pseudogene TRBV3-2) and TRBJ1-2; 9 bases are shared with TRBD1. CDR3 length: 15 amino acids. Germline V gene data show CDR1 as LGHDT and CDR2 as YNNKEL (reference sequence). The V segment lost 4 bases and the J segment 7 bases; nucleotides outside the gene matches: 10. The CDR3 is CASSPEQGAFFGYTF. CDR3 bases: TGTGCCAGCAGCCCAGAACAGGGGGCGTTTTTTGGCTACACCTTC.

J is TRBJ1-5 and V is TRBV28, with D possibly TRBD1 on 6 matching bases. CDR3 size: 14 residues. Germline-derived CDR1 and CDR2 are MDHEN and SYDVKM. The ends were cut back, 5 bases at V and 7 bases at J, with 15 bases in the middle. CDR3 sequence (DNA): TGTGCCAGCAGTCTTCCTCAGGGGCGGCAGCCCCAGCATTTT. As protein: CASSLPQGRQPQHF.